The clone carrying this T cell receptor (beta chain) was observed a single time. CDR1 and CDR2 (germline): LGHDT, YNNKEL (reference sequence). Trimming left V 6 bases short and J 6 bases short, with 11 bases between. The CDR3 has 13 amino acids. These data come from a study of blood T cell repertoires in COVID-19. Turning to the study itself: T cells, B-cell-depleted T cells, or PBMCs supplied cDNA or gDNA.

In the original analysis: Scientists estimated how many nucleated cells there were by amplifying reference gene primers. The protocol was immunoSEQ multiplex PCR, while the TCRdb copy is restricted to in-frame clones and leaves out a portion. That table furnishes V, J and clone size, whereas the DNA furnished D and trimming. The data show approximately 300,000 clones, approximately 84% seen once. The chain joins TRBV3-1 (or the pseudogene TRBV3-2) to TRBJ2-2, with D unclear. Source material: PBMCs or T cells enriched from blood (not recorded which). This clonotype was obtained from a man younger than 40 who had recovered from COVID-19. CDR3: CASSRRVAGELFF. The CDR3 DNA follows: TGTGCCAGCAGTCGAAGAGTCGCCGGGGAGCTGTTTTTT.